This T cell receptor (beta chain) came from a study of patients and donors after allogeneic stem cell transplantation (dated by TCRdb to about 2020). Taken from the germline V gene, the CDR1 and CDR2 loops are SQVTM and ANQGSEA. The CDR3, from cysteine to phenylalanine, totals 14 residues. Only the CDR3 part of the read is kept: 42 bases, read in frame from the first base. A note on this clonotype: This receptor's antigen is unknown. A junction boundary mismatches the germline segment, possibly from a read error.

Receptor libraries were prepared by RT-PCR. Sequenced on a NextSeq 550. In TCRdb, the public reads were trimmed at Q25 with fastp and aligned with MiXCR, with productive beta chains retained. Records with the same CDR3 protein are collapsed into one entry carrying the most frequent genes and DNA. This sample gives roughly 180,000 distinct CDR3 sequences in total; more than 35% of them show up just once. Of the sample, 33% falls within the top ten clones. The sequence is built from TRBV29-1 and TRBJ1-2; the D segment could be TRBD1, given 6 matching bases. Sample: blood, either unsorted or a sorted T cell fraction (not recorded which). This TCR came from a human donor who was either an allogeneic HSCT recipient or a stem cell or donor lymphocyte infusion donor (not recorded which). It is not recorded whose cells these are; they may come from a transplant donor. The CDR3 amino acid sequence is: CSVDPTGRSGGYNF. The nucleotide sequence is TGCAGCGTTGATCCAACAGGGAGGTCTGGTGGCTACAACTTC.